The 18 T cell receptor beta chains given below trace back to one sample, sequenced in a study of blood T cell repertoires in COVID-19. Using immunoSEQ multiplex PCR, the repertoire was profiled, and TCRdb retains in-frame clones only, with some absent. Of approximately 200,000 clones listed, roughly 87% were seen once; the top ten hold under 2.5%. Sequences were obtained from peripheral blood. These receptors were obtained from a man aged 35-49 years with active or convalescent COVID-19.

The chain is built from TRBV27 and TRBJ2-7, with 8 positions matching TRBD1. Germline CDR1 and CDR2: MNHEY and SMNVEV (reference sequence). J gave up 4 bases and V 8 bases, and 7 bases lay outside the gene matches. The CDR3 length is 13 residues. CDR3: CASRQGFIYEQYF. Written as DNA, the CDR3 is TGTGCCAGCCGACAGGGGTTTATATACGAGCAGTACTTC.

The rearrangement links TRBV5-4 to TRBJ2-7; 7 nucleotides line up with TRBD1. This CDR3 spans 13 amino acids. From germline, CDR1 is SGHNT and CDR2 YYREEE (reference sequence). Trimming at V came to 4 bases and at J to 1 base, leaving 2 bases not matched to a gene. DNA of the CDR3: TGTGCCAGCAGCCGGGACAGATCCTACGAGCAGTACTTC. This codes for CASSRDRSYEQYF.

With respect to this clone: A read error may produce the germline difference seen at one junction end. The gene calls are TRBV19 and TRBJ2-1; TRBD2 is a possible D gene (6 bases). Germline V gene lookup returns CDR1 LNHDA and CDR2 SQIVND (reference sequence). This CDR3 is 14 amino acids long. This CDR3 is CASSIGGSRSEQFF. For the CDR3, the DNA is TGTGCCAGTAGCATAGGAGGGAGTAGGAGTGAGCAGTTCTTC.

This clone was observed once. The V and J genes are TRBV6-5 and TRBJ2-2, with D possibly matching TRBD1 (6 bases). Germline CDR1 is MNHEY and CDR2 is SVGAGI. The CDR3 spans 14 residues. V lost 2 bases, J lost 4 bases, and 8 bases lay in between. The CDR3 DNA reads as TGTGCCAGCAGTTACGGACAGACCACCGGGGAGCTGTTTTTT. This translates into CASSYGQTTGELFF.

This clone was seen more than once but under ten times. The chain couples TRBV10-2 to TRBJ2-6, with 7 bases identical to TRBD1. V trimming: 6 bases; J trimming: 0 bases; junction bases outside the gene matches: 11. Germline CDR1 and CDR2: WSHSY and SAAADI. This CDR3 spans 18 amino acids. The CDR3 is CASRDPSGQLSGANVLTF. The CDR3 DNA is TGCGCCAGCAGAGATCCCTCGGGACAGCTCTCTGGGGCCAACGTCCTGACTTTC.

The chain combines TRBV7-2 with TRBJ2-3; 16 bases fit TRBD2. The CDR3 sequence is 15 residues long. The V gene end was trimmed by 5 bases and the J gene end by 9 bases; junction bases not matched to a gene: 5. Germline CDR1 SGHTA, CDR2 FQGNSA. The CDR3 is CASSPGLAGGETQYF. CDR3 nucleotides: TGTGCCAGCAGCCCGGGACTAGCGGGAGGGGAAACGCAGTATTTT. Based on the CDR3 plus reference TRBV7-2 and TRBJ2-3, the full variable domain is GAGVSQSPSNKVTEKGKDVELRCDPISGHTALYWYRQSLGQGLEFLIYFQGNSAPDKSGLPSDRFSAERTGGSVSTLTIQRTQQEDSAVYLCASSPGLAGGETQYFGPGTRLTVL.

The chain carries TRBV5-4 and TRBJ2-2; 8 nucleotides align to TRBD1. CDR3 length: 16 residues. Germline V lookup: CDR1 SGHNT, CDR2 YYREEE (reference sequence). The junction had 6 bases not matched to a gene; V was cut back by 4 bases and J by 1 base. CDR3 protein: CASSGRTGRNTGELFF. The DNA for the CDR3 is TGTGCCAGCAGCGGGCGGACAGGGAGGAACACCGGGGAGCTGTTTTTT.

J is TRBJ1-1 and V is TRBV28, with a weak D call TRBD1 (6 bases). The CDR3 sequence is 15 residues long. Germline V gives CDR1 MDHEN, CDR2 SYDVKM. Trimming took off 3 bases at V and 6 bases at J, with 17 bases between the two ends. The CDR3 bases are TGTGCCAGCAGTTTTATTCCGGGACACCGAGCTGAAGCTTTCTTT. It is translated as CASSFIPGHRAEAFF.

The rearrangement links TRBV7-9 to TRBJ2-7, with D possibly being TRBD2 (6 bases). The CDR3 consists of 16 residues. V was shortened by 7 bases and J by 7 bases, with 26 bases between the two germline ends. The germline CDR1 and CDR2 sequences are SEHNR and FQNEAQ (reference sequence). As DNA, the CDR3 is TGTGCCAGCAACCCCCTGGAGGGCACATTCCGTGGTGAGCAGTACTTC. This codes for CASNPLEGTFRGEQYF.

This clone was seen only a few times. The chain uses TRBV6-5 and TRBJ1-2; a possible D gene is TRBD1 (6 bases). CDR3 length: 14 residues. V was cut by 2 bases and J by 8 bases, with 15 bases left in between. Germline loops: CDR1 MNHEY, CDR2 SVGAGI. CDR3 DNA: TGTGCCAGCAGTTACCGGGGGGCGAAGACGGGCTACACCTTC. As protein: CASSYRGAKTGYTF.

This clone was seen only once. The chain combines TRBV10-2 with TRBJ1-5; 10 bases line up with TRBD1. The J segment lost 11 bases and the V segment lost 3 bases, leaving 7 bases of the junction unmatched. Germline V lookup: CDR1 WSHSY, CDR2 SAAADI. CDR3 length: 14 amino acids. The CDR3 protein is CASSDQDRGRAQHF. In nucleotides, the CDR3 is TGCGCCAGCAGTGATCAGGACAGGGGGAGGGCCCAGCATTTT.

J is TRBJ2-7 and V is TRBV6-5; D is perhaps TRBD2 (6 bases). Trimming shortened V by 0 bases and J by 3 bases, and 12 bases separated the two germline ends. The CDR3 consists of 15 residues. The germline CDR1 and CDR2 sequences are MNHEY and SVGAGI. DNA for the CDR3: TGTGCCAGCAGTTACTCTAGGGGAGGAGGCTACGAGCAGTACTTC. Its protein product is CASSYSRGGGYEQYF.

The chain is built from TRBV5-8 and TRBJ2-7; tentative D call: TRBD1 (6 bases). V was clipped by 4 bases and J by 4 bases, with 15 bases between them. Germline values: CDR1 SGHTS, CDR2 YDEGEE. There are 14 residues in the CDR3. The CDR3 DNA reads as TGTGCCAGCAGCCGACAGGAAACCGTTTACGAGCAGTACTTC. This encodes CASSRQETVYEQYF.

The V and J genes are TRBV7-3 and TRBJ2-3, with TRBD2 matching over 12 bases. Germline CDR1 and CDR2: SGHTA and FQGTGA. Losses at the gene ends were 4 bases for V and 4 bases for J; bases not matched to a gene: 9. The length of the CDR3 is 17 residues. CDR3: CASSSKTSGRGPDTQYF. The CDR3, as DNA: TGTGCCAGCAGCTCCAAGACTAGCGGGAGAGGACCAGATACGCAGTATTTT.

The chain couples TRBV4-1 to TRBJ2-7; a possible D gene is TRBD2 (6 bases). The CDR3 loop spans 15 amino acids. The germline V gene has CDR1 MGHRA and CDR2 YSYEKL. Trimming took 1 base from V and 1 from J, leaving 11 bases between them. DNA of the CDR3: TGCGCCAGCAGCCAAGGAGGAGGGTTTTCCTACGAGCAGTACTTC. This sequence encodes CASSQGGGFSYEQYF.

The CDR3 protein is CASRYGTSNSEAFF. The DNA of the CDR3 is TGTGCCAGTAGGTACGGGACAAGTAACTCTGAAGCTTTCTTT. The chain couples TRBV19 to TRBJ1-1; D might be TRBD1 (6 bases). V lost 6 bases and J lost 6, with 17 bases in between. In germline, CDR1 is LNHDA, CDR2 SQIVND (reference sequence). The CDR3 spans 14 residues.

The sample holds one count of this clone. The chain links TRBV7-9 to TRBJ2-3; D not certain. V was pared by 8 bases and J by 8 bases, with 14 bases between. Germline CDR1 is SEHNR and CDR2 is FQNEAQ (reference sequence). The CDR3 is 12 amino acids. CDR3 nucleotides: TGTGCCAGCTCGCCTGCTAGTGGTACGCAGTATTTT. Translating it yields CASSPASGTQYF. The whole variable domain, remainder taken from reference TRBV7-9 and TRBJ2-3, is DTGVSQNPRHKITKRGQNVTFRCDPISEHNRLYWYRQTLGQGPEFLTYFQNEAQLEKSRLLSDRFSAERPKGSFSTLEIQRTEQGDSAMYLCASSPASGTQYFGPGTRLTVL.

The chain combines TRBV6-5 with TRBJ1-2, with a possible D match to TRBD1 (6 bases). The germline V gene has CDR1 MNHEY and CDR2 SVGAGI. The CDR3 has 12 amino acids. V dropped 7 bases and J dropped 8 bases, with 14 bases sitting between them. CDR3 DNA: TGTGCCAGCACGAGTACAGGGTTAGGCTACACCTTC. Encoded protein: CASTSTGLGYTF.